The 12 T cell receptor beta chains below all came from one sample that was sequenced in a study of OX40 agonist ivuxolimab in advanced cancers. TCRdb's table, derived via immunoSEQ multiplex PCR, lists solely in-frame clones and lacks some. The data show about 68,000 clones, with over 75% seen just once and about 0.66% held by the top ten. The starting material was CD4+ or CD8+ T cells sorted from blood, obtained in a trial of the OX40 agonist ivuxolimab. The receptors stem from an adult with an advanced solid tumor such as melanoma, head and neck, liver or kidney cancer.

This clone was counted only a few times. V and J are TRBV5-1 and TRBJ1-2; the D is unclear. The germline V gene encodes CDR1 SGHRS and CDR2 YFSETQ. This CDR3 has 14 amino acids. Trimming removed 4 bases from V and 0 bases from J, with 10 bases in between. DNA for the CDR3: TGCGCCAGCAGCCGTCAGACATCTAACTATGGCTACACCTTC. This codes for CASSRQTSNYGYTF.

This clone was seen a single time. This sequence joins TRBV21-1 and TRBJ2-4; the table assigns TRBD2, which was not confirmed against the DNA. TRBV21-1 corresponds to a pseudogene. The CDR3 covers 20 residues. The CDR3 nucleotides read TGTGCCAGCAGCACGGAGAGGGTTTGTATATCTAGCGGGGCTGGAAACATTCAGTACTTC. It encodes CASSTERVCISSGAGNIQYF.

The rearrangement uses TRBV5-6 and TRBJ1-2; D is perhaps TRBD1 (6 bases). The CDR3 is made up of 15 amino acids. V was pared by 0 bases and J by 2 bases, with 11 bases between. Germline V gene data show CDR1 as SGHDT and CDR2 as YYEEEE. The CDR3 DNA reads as TGTGCCAGCAGCTTGGTCGGGGGCACGAACTATGGCTACACCTTC. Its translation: CASSLVGGTNYGYTF. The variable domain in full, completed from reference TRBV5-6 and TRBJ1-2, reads DAGVTQSPTHLIKTRGQQVTLRCSPKSGHDTVSWYQQALGQGPQFIFQYYEEEERQRGNFPDRFSGHQFPNYSSELNVNALLLGDSALYLCASSLVGGTNYGYTFGSGTRLTVV.

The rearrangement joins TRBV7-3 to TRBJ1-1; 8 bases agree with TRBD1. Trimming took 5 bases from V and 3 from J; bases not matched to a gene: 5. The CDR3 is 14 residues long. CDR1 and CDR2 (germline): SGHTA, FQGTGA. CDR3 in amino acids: CASSPQGGHTEAFF. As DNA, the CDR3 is TGTGCCAGCAGCCCACAGGGGGGGCACACTGAAGCTTTCTTT.

The CDR3 loop reads CASSLLPAAAKTNYGYTF. The CDR3 DNA follows: TGTGCCAGCAGCTTACTTCCGGCAGCAGCCAAGACTAACTATGGCTACACCTTC. The chain recombines TRBV7-8 with TRBJ1-2; D remains ambiguous. The CDR3 covers 18 residues. The V end lost 2 bases, the J end lost 0 bases, and 19 bases lay between the germline ends. Germline lookup yields CDR1 SGHVS and CDR2 FQNEAQ.

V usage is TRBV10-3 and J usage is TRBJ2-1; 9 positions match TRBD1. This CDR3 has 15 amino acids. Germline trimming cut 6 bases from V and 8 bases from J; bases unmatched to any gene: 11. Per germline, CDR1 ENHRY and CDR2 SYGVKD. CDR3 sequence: CAIREPDRGSDEQFF. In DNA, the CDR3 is TGTGCCATCAGGGAACCGGACAGGGGATCAGATGAGCAGTTCTTC.

The CDR3 reads CASSLRSGANVLTF. In DNA form, the CDR3 reads TGTGCCAGCAGCTTACGTTCTGGGGCCAACGTCCTGACTTTC. V is TRBV5-8 and J is TRBJ2-6; D is ambiguous. The CDR3 sequence is 14 residues long. In germline, CDR1 is SGHTS, CDR2 YDEGEE. The V and J ends lost 2 bases and 1 base respectively, with 4 bases between them.

The CDR3 DNA sequence: TGTGCCAGCAGTTGGGAACTAGCGGGGGCGGGGAATGAGCAGTTCTTC. It codes for CASSWELAGAGNEQFF. The gene calls are TRBV25-1 and TRBJ2-1, with 11 positions matching TRBD2. The CDR3 loop spans 16 amino acids. Germline-derived CDR1 and CDR2 are MGHDK and SYGVNS. Trimming took 5 bases from V and 7 from J; bases not matched to a gene: 10.

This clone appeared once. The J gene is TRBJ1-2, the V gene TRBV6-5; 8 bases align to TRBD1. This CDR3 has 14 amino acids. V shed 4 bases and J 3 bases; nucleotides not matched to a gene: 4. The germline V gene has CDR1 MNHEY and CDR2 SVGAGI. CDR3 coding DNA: TGTGCCAGCAGTTTCCGGACAGGGCACTATGGCTACACCTTC. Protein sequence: CASSFRTGHYGYTF.

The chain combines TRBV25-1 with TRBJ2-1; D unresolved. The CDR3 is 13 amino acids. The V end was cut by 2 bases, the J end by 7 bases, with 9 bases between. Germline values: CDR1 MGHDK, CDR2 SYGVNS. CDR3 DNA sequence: TGTGCCAGCAGTGAACGGTGGAGAAATGAGCAGTTCTTC. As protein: CASSERWRNEQFF. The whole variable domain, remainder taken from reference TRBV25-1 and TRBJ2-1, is EADIYQTPRYLVIGTGKKITLECSQTMGHDKMYWYQQDPGMELHLIHYSYGVNSTEKGDLSSESTVSRIRTEHFPLTLESARPSHTSQYLCASSERWRNEQFFGPGTRLTVL.

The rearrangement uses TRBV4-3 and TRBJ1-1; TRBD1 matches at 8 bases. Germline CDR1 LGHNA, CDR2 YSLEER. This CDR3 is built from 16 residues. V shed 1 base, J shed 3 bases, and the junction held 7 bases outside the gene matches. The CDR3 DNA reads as TGCGCCAGCAGCCAAGGTGCGAGACAGGGGTACACTGAAGCTTTCTTT. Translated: CASSQGARQGYTEAFF.

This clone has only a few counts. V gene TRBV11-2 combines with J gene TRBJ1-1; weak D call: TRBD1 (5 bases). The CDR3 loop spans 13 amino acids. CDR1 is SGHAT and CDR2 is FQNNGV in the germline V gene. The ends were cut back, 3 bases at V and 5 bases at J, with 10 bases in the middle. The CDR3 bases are TGTGCCAGCAGCTTCCAGGGAAATACTGAAGCTTTCTTT. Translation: CASSFQGNTEAFF.